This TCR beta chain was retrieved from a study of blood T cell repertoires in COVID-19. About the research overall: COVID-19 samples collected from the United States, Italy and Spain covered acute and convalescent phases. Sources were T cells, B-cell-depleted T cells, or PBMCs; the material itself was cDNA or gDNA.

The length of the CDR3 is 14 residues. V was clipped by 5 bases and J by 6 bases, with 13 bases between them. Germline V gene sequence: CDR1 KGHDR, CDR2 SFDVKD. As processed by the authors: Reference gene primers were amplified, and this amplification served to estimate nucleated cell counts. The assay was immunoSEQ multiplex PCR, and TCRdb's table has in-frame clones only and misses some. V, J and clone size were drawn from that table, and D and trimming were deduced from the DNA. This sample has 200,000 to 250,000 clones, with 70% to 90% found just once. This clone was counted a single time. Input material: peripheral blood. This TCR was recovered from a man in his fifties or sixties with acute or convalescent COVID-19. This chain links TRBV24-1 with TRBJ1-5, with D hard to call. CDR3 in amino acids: CATSALGSVQPQHF. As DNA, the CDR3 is TGTGCCACCAGTGCCCTAGGGAGTGTTCAGCCCCAGCATTTT.